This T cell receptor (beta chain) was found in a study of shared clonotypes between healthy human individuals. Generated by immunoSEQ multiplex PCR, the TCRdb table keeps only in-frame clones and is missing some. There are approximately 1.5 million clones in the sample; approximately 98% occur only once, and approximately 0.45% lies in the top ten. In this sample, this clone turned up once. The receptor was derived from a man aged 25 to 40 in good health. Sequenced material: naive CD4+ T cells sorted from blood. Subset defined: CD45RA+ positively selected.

For the CDR3, the DNA is TGTGCCAGCAGCTTGAGGTCAGGAAATCAGCCCCAGCATTTT. Protein sequence: CASSLRSGNQPQHF. The V and J genes are TRBV5-8 and TRBJ1-5, with unresolved D. There are 14 residues in the CDR3. Per the germline V gene, CDR1 is SGHTS and CDR2 is YDEGEE. V dropped 1 base and J dropped 4 bases, with 9 bases sitting between them.